This T cell receptor (beta chain) was obtained from a study of blood T cell repertoires in COVID-19. Study as a whole: The study drew acute and convalescent COVID-19 samples from the United States, Italy and Spain.

The CDR3 extends over 14 amino acids. Trimming removed 4 bases at V and 6 bases at J, with 14 bases between. Per the germline V gene, CDR1 is LGHDT and CDR2 is YNNKEL (reference sequence). As originally analysed: Amplification of reference gene primers was used by the study to estimate nucleated cell counts. The assay was immunoSEQ multiplex PCR, and TCRdb's table has in-frame clones only and misses some. The DNA was the basis for D and trimming; V, J and clone size are from that table. This sample has approximately 670,000 clones, with 75% to 90% found just once. The sample taken for sequencing was peripheral blood. The V and J genes are TRBV3-1 (or the pseudogene TRBV3-2) and TRBJ2-3, with TRBD1 as a possible D gene (5 bases). This receptor was obtained from a woman between 18 and 29 years old with acute or convalescent COVID-19. CDR3 in amino acids: CASSPPFRADTQYF. In nucleotides, the CDR3 is TGTGCCAGCAGCCCCCCCTTCAGGGCGGATACGCAGTATTTT.